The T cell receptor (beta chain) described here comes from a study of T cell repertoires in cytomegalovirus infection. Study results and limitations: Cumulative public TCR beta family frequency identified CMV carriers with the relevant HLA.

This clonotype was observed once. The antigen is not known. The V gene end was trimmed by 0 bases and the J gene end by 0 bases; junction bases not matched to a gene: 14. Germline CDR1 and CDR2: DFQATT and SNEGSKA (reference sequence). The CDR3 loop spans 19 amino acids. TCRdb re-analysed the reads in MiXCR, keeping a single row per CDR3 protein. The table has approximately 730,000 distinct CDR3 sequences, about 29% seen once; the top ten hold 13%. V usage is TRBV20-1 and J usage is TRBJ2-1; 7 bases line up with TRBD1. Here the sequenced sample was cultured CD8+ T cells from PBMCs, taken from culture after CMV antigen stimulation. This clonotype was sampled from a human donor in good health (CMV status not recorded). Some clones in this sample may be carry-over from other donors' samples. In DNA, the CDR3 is TGCAGTGCTAGAGATTGGACAGGCAACCGCCCCAGCTCCTACAATGAGCAGTTCTTC. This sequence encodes CSARDWTGNRPSSYNEQFF.